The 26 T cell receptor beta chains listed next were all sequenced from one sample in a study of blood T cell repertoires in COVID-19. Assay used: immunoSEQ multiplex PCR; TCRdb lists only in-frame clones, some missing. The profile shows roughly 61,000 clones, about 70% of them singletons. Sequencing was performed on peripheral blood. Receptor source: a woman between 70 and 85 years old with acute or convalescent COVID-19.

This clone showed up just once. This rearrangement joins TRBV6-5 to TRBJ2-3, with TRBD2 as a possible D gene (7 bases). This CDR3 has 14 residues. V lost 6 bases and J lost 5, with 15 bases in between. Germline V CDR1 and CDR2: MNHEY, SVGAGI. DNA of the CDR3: TGTGCCAGCAGGGTGGGGGGGGCCGGAGATACGCAGTATTTT. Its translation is CASRVGGAGDTQYF.

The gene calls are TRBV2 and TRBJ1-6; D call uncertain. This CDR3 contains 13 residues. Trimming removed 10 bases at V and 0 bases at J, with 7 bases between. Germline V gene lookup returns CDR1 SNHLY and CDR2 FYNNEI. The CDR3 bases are TGTGCCACCCGTAGCTCCTATAATTCACCCCTCCACTTT. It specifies CATRSSYNSPLHF.

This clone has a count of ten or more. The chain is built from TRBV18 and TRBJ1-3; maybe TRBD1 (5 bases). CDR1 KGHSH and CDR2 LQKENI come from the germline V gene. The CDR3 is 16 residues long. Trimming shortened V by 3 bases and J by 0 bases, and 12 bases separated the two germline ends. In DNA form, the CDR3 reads TGTGCCAGCTCACCTACCGGAGACAGCTCTGGAAACACCATATATTTT. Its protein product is CASSPTGDSSGNTIYF.

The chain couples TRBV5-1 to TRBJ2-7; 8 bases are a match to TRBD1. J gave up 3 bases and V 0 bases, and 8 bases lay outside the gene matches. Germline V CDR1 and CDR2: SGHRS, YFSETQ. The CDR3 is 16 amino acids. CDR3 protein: CASSLAMRTGRYEQYF. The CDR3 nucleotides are TGCGCCAGCAGCTTGGCTATGAGGACAGGGCGCTACGAGCAGTACTTC.

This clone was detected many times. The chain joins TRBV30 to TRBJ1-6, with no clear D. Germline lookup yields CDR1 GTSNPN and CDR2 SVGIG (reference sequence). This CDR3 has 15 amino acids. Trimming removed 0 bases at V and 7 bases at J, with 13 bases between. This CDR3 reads CAWSVTGIGNSPLHF. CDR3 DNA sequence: TGTGCCTGGAGTGTAACCGGGATAGGGAATTCACCCCTCCACTTT. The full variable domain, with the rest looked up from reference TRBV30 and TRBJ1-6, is SQTIHQWPATLVQPVGSPLSLECTVEGTSNPNLYWYRQAAGRGLQLLFYSVGIGQISSEVPQNLSASRPQDRQFILSSKKLLLSDSGFYLCAWSVTGIGNSPLHFGNGTRLTVT.

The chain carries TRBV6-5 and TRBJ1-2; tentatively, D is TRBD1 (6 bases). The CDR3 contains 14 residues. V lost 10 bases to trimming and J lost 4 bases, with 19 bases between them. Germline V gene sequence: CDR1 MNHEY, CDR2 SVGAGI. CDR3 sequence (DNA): TGTGCCACCTCGCATGACAGGAATAGCTATGGCTACACCTTC. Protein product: CATSHDRNSYGYTF.

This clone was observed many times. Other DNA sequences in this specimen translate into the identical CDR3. CDR3 loop: CASNEGRNTEAFF. In nucleotides, the CDR3 is TGTGCCAGCAACGAGGGTCGGAACACTGAAGCTTTCTTT. The chain joins TRBV2 to TRBJ1-1; the D is unclear. Trimming shortened V by 7 bases and J by 1 base, and 10 bases separated the two germline ends. The length of the CDR3 is 13 residues. Germline values: CDR1 SNHLY, CDR2 FYNNEI.

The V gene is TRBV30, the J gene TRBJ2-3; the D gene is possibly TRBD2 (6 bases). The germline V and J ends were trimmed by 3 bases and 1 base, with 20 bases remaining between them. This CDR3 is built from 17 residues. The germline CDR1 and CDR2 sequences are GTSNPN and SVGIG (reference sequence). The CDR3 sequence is CAWSPRGRGTGTDTQYF. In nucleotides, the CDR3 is TGTGCCTGGAGCCCAAGAGGTCGGGGGACGGGCACAGATACGCAGTATTTT.

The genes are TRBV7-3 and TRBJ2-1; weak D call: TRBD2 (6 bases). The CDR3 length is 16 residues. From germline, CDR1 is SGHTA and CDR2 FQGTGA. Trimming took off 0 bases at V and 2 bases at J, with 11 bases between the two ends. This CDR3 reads CASSLTPGVTYNEQFF. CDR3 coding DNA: TGTGCCAGCAGCTTAACGCCGGGGGTCACCTACAATGAGCAGTTCTTC.

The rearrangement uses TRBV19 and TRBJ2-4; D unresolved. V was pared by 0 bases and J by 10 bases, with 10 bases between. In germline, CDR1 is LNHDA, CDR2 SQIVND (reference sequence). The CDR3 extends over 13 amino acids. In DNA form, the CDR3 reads TGTGCCAGTAGTATAGATCTAGAACTTATTCAGTACTTC. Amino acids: CASSIDLELIQYF.

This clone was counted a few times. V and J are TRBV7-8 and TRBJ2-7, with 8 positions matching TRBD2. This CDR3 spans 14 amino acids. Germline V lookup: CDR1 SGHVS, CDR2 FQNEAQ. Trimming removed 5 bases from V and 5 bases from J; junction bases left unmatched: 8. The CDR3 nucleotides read TGTGCCAGCAGCCGAGGACGGACTAGCCACGAGCAGTACTTC. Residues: CASSRGRTSHEQYF. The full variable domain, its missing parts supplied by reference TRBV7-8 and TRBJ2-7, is GAGVSQSPRYKVAKRGQDVALRCDPISGHVSLFWYQQALGQGPEFLTYFQNEAQLDKSGLPSDRFFAERPEGSVSTLKIQRTQQEDSAVYLCASSRGRTSHEQYFGPGTRLTVT.

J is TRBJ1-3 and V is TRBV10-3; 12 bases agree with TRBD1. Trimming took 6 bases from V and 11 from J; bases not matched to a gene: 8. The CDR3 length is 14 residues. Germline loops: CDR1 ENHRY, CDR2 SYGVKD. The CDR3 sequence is CAIREGQGAPPIYF. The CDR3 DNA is TGTGCCATCAGGGAGGGACAGGGGGCGCCCCCCATATATTTT.

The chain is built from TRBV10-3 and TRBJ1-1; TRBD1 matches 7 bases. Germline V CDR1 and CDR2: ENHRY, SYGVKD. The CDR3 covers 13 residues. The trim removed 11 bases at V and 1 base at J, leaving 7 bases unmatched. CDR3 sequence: CALRQGANTEAFF. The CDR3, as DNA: TGTGCCTTAAGACAGGGAGCGAACACTGAAGCTTTCTTT.

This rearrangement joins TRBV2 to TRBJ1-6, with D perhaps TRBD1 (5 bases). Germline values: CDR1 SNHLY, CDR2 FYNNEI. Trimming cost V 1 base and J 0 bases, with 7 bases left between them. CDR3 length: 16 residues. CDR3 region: CASSEGGGSYNSPLHF. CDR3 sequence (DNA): TGTGCCAGCAGTGAAGGGGGGGGCTCCTATAATTCACCCCTCCACTTT.

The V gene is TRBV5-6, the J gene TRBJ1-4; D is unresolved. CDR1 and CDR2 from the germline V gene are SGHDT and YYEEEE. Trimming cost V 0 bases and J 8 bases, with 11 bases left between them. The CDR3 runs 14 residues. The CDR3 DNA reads TGTGCCAGCAGCTTGGGGTGGAGGAGGGAAAAACTGTTTTTT. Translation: CASSLGWRREKLFF.

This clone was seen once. The chain's CDR3 is CASSPQQGAKSPLHF. The CDR3 DNA is TGTGCCAGCTCACCACAACAGGGGGCGAAATCACCCCTCCACTTT. The J gene is TRBJ1-6, the V gene TRBV18; 9 nucleotides agree with TRBD1. CDR3 length equals 15 residues. The J segment lost 10 bases and the V segment lost 1 base, leaving 5 bases of the junction unmatched. Germline values: CDR1 KGHSH, CDR2 LQKENI.

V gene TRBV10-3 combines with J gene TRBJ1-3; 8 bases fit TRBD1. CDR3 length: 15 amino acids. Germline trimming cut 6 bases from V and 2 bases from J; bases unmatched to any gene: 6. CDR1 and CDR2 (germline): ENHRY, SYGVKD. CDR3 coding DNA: TGTGCCATCAGCCCAGACAGGGGCGCTGGAAACACCATATATTTT. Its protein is CAISPDRGAGNTIYF.

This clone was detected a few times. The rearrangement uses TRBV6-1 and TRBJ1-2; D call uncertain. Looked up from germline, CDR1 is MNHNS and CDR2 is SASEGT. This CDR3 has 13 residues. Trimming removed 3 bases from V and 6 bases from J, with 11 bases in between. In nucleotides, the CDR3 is TGTGCCAGCAGTGAGGGTGAGGGTAATGGCTACACCTTC. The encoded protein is CASSEGEGNGYTF.

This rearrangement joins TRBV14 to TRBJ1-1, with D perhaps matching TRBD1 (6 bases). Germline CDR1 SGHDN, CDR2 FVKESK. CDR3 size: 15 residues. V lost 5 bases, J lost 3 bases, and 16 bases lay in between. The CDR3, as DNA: TGTGCCAGCAGCGTGCTACAGGGAGGGTACACTGAAGCTTTCTTT. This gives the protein CASSVLQGGYTEAFF.

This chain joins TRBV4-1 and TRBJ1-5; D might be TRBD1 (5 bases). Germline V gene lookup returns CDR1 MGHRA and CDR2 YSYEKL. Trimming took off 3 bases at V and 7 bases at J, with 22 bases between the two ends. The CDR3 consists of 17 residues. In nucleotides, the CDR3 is TGCGCCAGCAGCCACGAAGGGCAGGGCGTGTTGAGGCAGCCCCAGCATTTT. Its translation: CASSHEGQGVLRQPQHF.

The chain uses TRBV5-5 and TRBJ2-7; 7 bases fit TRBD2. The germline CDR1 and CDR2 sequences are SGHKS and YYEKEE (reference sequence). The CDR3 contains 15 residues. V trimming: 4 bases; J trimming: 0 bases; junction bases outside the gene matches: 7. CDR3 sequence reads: CASSLVGGSSYEQYV. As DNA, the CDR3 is TGTGCCAGCAGCCTGGTCGGCGGGAGCTCCTACGAGCAGTACGTC.

The CDR3 sequence: CASSYSRTRIYEQYF. The CDR3 nucleotides are TGTGCCAGCAGTTACTCAAGGACAAGAATTTACGAGCAGTACTTC. The chain employs TRBV6-5 and TRBJ2-7; possibly TRBD1 for D (5 bases). Germline V gene sequence: CDR1 MNHEY, CDR2 SVGAGI. The CDR3 spans 15 residues. V dropped 0 bases and J dropped 4 bases, with 13 bases sitting between them.

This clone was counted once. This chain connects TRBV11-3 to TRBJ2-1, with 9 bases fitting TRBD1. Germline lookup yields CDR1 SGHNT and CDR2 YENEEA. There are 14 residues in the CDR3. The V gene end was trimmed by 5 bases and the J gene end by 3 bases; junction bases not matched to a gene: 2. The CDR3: CASSLDRGYNEQFF. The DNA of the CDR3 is TGTGCCAGCAGCCTGGACAGGGGCTACAATGAGCAGTTCTTC.

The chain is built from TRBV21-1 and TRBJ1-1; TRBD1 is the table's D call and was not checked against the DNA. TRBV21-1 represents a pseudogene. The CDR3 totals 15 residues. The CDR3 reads CASSRGDRINTEAFF. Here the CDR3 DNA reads TGTGCCAGCAGCAGGGGGGACAGGATTAACACTGAAGCTTTCTTT.

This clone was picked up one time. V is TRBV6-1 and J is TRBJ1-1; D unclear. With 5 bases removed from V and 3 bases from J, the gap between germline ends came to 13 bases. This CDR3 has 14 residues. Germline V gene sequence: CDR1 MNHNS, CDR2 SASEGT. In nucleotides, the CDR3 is TGTGCCAGCAGTCCCCGGGGTGGGGACACTGAAGCTTTCTTT. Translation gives CASSPRGGDTEAFF.

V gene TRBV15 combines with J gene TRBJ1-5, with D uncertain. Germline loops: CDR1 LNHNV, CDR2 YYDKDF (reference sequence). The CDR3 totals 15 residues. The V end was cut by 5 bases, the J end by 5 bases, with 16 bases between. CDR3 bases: TGTGCCACCAGCTCAGACCCCGGCGGTCATCAGCCCCAGCATTTT. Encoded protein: CATSSDPGGHQPQHF.